This note documents a single T cell receptor beta chain sequence. Antigen specificity is unknown. This entry is derived from a study of cytomegalovirus exposure and HLA in healthy donors. Overall study findings and caveats: That first-cohort TCR clusters tended to co-occur in the roughly 110 validation repertoires was found in a later analysis. The majority of TCR sequences were rare, yet some public TCRs appeared in many donors. The study designated 150 to 200 TCR beta chains cytomegalovirus-associated.

This CDR3 has 16 residues. The germline V gene encodes CDR1 MGHRA and CDR2 YSYEKL. The V gene end was trimmed by 1 base and the J gene end by 6 bases; junction bases not matched to a gene: 5. TCRdb keeps only in-frame clones here, not all; method: immunoSEQ multiplex PCR. The sample has 350,000 or so clones, just over 85% seen once. The donors were part of the validation cohort, which consisted of some 120 subjects and was separate from the first cohort of roughly 620 subjects. Sequencing was carried out using PBMCs. The rearrangement joins TRBV4-1 to TRBJ2-7, with 14 positions matching TRBD2. The TCR sequence derives from a woman younger than 30 in good health and CMV-seronegative. CDR3 sequence: CASSQARTSGRFEQYF. The CDR3 bases are TGCGCCAGCAGCCAAGCAAGGACTAGCGGGAGGTTCGAGCAGTACTTC.